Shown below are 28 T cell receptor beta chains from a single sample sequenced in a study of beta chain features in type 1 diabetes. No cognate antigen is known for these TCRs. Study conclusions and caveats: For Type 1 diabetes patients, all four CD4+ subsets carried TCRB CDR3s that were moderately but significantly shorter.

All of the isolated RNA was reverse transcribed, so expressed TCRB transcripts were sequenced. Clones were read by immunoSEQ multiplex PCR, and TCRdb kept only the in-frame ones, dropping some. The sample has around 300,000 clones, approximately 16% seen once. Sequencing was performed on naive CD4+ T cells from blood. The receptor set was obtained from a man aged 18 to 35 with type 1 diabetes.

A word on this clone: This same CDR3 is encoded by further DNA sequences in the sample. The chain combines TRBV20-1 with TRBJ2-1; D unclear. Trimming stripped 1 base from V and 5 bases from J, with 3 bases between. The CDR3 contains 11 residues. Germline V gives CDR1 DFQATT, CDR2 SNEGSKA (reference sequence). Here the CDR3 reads CSARGDNEQFF. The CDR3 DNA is TGCAGTGCTAGAGGAGACAATGAGCAGTTCTTC.

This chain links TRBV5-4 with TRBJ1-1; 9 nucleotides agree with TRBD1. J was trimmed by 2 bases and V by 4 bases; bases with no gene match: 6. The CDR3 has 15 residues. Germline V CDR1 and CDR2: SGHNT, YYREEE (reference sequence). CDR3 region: CASSAPGQGNTEAFF. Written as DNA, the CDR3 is TGTGCCAGCAGCGCCCCGGGACAGGGCAACACTGAAGCTTTCTTT.

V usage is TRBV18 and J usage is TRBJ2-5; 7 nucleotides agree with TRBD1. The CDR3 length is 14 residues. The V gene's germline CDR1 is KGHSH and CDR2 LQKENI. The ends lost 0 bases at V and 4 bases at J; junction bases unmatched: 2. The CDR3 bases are TGTGCCAGCTCACCACCAGGGGGCGGAGAGACCCAGTACTTC. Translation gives CASSPPGGGETQYF.

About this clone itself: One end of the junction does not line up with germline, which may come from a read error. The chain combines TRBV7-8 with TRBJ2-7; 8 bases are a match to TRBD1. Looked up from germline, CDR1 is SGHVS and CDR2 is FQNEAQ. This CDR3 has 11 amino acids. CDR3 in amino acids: CTAGGRYEQYF. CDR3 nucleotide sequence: TGCACGGCAGGGGGCAGGTACGAGCAGTACTTC.

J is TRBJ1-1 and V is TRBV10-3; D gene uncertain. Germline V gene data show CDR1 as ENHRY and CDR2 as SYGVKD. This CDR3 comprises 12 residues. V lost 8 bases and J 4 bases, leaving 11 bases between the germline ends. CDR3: CAISRAGTEAFF. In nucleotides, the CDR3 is TGTGCCATCTCGAGGGCCGGCACTGAAGCTTTCTTT.

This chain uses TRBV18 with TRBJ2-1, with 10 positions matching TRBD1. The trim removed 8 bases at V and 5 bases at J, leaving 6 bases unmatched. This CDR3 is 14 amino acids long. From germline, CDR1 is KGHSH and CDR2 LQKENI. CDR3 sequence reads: CASTGTGADNEQFF. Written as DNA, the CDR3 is TGTGCCAGCACCGGGACAGGGGCGGACAATGAGCAGTTCTTC.

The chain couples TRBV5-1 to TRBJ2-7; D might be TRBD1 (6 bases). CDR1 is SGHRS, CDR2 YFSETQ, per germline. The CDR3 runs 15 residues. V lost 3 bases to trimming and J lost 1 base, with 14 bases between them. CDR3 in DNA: TGCGCCAGCAGCTCCGGGCAGGGGATATCCTACGAGCAGTACTTC. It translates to CASSSGQGISYEQYF.

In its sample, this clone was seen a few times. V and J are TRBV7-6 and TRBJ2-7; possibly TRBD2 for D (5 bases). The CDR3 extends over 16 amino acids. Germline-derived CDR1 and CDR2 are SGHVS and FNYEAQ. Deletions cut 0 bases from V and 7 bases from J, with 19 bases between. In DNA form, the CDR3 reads TGTGCCAGCAGCTTAGCGGGAACTACCCTCGGGGAGGAGCAGTACTTC. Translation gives CASSLAGTTLGEEQYF.

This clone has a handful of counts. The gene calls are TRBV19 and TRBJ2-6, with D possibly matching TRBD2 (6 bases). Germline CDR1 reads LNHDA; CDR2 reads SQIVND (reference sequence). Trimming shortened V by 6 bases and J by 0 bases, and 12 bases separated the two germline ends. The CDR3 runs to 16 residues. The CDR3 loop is CASRAGQSSGANVLTF. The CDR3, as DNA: TGTGCCAGTAGGGCGGGGCAAAGCTCTGGGGCCAACGTCCTGACTTTC.

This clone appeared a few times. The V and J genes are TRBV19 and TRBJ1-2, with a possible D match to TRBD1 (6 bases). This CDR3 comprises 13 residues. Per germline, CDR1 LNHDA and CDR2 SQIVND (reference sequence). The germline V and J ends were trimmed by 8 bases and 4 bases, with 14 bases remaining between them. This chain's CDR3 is CASQGSSGYGYTF. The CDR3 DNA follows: TGTGCCAGTCAGGGGTCCTCCGGCTATGGCTACACCTTC.

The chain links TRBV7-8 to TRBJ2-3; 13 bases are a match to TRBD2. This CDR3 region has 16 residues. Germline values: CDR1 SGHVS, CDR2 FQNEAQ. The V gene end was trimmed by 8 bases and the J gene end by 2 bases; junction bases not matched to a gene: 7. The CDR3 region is CASLRTSGGYTDTQYF. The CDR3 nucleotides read TGTGCCAGCCTTCGGACTAGCGGGGGATACACAGATACGCAGTATTTT.

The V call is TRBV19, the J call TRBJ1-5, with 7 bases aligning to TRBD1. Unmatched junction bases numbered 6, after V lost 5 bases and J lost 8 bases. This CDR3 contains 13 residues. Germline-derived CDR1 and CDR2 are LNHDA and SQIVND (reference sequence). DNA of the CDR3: TGTGCCAGTAGTCCGGACAGGAGGGAGCCCCAGCATTTT. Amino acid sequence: CASSPDRREPQHF. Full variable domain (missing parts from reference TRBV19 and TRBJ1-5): DGGITQSPKYLFRKEGQNVTLSCEQNLNHDAMYWYRQDPGQGLRLIYYSQIVNDFQKGDIAEGYSVSREKKESFPLTVTSAQKNPTAFYLCASSPDRREPQHFGDGTRLSIL.

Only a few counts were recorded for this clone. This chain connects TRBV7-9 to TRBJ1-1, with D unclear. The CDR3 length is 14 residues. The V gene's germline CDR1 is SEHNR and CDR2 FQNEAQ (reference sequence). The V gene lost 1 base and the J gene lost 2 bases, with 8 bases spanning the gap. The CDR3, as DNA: TGTGCCAGCAGCTTAGTATCGGGTAACACTGAAGCTTTCTTT. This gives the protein CASSLVSGNTEAFF.

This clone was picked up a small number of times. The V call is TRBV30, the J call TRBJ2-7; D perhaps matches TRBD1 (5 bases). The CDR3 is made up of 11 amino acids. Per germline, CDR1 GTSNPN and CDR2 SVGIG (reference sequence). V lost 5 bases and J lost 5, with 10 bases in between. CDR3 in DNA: TGTGCCTGGGACAGTCGTAACGAGCAGTACTTC. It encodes CAWDSRNEQYF.

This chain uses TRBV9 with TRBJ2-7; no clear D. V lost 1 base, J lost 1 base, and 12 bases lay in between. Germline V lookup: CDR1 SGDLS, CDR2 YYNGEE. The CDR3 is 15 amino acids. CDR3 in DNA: TGTGCCAGCAGCGTAAATGCGGTATCGTCCTACGAGCAGTACTTC. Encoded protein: CASSVNAVSSYEQYF. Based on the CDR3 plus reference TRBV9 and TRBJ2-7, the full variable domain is DSGVTQTPKHLITATGQRVTLRCSPRSGDLSVYWYQQSLDQGLQFLIQYYNGEERAKGNILERFSAQQFPDLHSELNLSSLELGDSALYFCASSVNAVSSYEQYFGPGTRLTVT.

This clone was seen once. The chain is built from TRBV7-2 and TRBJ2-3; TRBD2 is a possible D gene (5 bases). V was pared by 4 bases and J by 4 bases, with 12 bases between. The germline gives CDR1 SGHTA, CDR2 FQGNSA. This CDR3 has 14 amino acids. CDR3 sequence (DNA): TGTGCCAGCAGCTCCACGGACTCACCAGATACGCAGTATTTT. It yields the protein CASSSTDSPDTQYF.

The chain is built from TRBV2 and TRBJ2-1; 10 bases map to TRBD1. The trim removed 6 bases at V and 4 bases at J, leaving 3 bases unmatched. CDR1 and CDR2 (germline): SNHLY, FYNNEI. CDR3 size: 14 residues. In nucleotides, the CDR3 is TGTGCCAGCAGCACGGACAGGGGGTACAATGAGCAGTTCTTC. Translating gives CASSTDRGYNEQFF.

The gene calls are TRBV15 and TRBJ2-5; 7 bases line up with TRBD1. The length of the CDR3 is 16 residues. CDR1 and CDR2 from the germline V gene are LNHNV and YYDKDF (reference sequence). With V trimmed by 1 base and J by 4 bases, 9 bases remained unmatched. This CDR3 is CATSRGWGQTRETQYF. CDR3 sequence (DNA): TGTGCCACCAGCAGAGGTTGGGGACAGACCAGAGAGACCCAGTACTTC. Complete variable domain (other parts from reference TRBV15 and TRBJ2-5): DAMVIQNPRYQVTQFGKPVTLSCSQTLNHNVMYWYQQKSSQAPKLLFHYYDKDFNNEADTPDNFQSRRPNTSFCFLDIRSPGLGDTAMYLCATSRGWGQTRETQYFGPGTRLLVL.

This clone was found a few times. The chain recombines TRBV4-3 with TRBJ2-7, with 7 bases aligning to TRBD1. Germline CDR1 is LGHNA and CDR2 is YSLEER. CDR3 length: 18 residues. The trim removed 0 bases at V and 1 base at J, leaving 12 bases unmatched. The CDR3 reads CASSQDMFGRGKSYEQYF. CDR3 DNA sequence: TGCGCCAGCAGCCAAGATATGTTTGGCAGGGGGAAGTCCTACGAGCAGTACTTC.

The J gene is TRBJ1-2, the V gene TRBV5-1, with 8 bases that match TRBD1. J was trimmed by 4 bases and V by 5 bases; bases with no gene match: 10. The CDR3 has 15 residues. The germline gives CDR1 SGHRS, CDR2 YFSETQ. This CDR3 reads CASRDPGGAGYGYTF. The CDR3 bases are TGCGCCAGCAGAGACCCAGGGGGCGCGGGCTATGGCTACACCTTC.

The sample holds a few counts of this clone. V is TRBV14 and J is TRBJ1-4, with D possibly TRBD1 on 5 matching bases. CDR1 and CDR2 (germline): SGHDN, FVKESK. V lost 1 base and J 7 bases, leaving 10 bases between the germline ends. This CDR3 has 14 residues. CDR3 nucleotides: TGTGCCAGCAGCCAAGGACAGCCCGGTGAAAAACTGTTTTTT. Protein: CASSQGQPGEKLFF.

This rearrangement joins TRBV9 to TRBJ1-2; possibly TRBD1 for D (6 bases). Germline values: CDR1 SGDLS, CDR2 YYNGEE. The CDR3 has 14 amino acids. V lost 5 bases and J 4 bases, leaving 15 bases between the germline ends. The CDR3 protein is CASSESTGSYGYTF. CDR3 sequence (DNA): TGTGCCAGCAGTGAGAGTACAGGGTCCTATGGCTACACCTTC.

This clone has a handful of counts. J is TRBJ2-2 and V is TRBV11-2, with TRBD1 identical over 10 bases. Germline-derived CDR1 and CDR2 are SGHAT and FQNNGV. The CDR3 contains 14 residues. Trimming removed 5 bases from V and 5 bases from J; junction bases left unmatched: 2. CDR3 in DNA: TGTGCCAGCAGCGCGGGACAGGGGACCGGGGAGCTGTTTTTT. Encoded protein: CASSAGQGTGELFF.

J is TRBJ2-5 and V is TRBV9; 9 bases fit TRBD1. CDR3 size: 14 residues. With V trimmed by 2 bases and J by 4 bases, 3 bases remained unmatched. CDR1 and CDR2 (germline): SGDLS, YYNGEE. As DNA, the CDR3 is TGTGCCAGCAGCGTGACAGGGGGAGCAGAGACCCAGTACTTC. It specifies CASSVTGGAETQYF.

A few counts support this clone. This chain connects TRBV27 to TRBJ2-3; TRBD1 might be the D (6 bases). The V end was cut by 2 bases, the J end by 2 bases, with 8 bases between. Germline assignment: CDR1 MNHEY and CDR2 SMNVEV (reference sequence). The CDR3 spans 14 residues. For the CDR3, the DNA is TGTGCCAGCAGTTTACGGACAGACACAGATACGCAGTATTTT. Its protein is CASSLRTDTDTQYF.

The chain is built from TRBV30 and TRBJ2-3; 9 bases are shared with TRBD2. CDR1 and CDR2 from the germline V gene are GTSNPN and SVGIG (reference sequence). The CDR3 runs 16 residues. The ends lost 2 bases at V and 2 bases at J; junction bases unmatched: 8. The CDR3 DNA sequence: TGTGCCTGGAGTATCCTTAGCGGGAGTGTCACAGATACGCAGTATTTT. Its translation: CAWSILSGSVTDTQYF.

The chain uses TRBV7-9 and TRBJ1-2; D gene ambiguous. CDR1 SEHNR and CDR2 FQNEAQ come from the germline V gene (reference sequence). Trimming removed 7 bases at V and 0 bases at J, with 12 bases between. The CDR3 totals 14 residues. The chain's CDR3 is CASTTRGSNYGYTF. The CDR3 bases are TGTGCCAGCACCACACGGGGATCTAACTATGGCTACACCTTC.

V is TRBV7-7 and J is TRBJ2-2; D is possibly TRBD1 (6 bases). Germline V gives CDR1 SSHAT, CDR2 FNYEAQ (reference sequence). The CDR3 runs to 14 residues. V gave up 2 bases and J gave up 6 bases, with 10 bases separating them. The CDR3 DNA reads TGTGCCAGCAGCTTACCAGGGGTGGCCGGGGAGCTGTTTTTT. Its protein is CASSLPGVAGELFF.